This TCR beta chain originates from a study of T cell changes during pregnancy in multiple sclerosis. TCRdb's table, derived via immunoSEQ multiplex PCR, lists solely in-frame clones and lacks some. Here the sample spans about 83,000 clones, 91% being singletons. Germline trimming cut 5 bases from V and 6 bases from J; bases unmatched to any gene: 4. Germline V lookup: CDR1 GTSNPN, CDR2 SVGIG (reference sequence). CDR3 size: 13 residues. The sequences come from PBMCs, collected in the first trimester of pregnancy. The V and J genes are TRBV30 and TRBJ2-2, with 9 positions matching TRBD2. This TCR was sampled from a female donor in good health, serving as a control in a pregnancy study. Some clones in this sample may be carry-over from other donors' samples. The CDR3 is CAWGLASAGELFF. DNA of the CDR3: TGTGCCTGGGGACTAGCGAGTGCCGGGGAGCTGTTTTTT. The full variable domain, with the rest looked up from reference TRBV30 and TRBJ2-2, is SQTIHQWPATLVQPVGSPLSLECTVEGTSNPNLYWYRQAAGRGLQLLFYSVGIGQISSEVPQNLSASRPQDRQFILSSKKLLLSDSGFYLCAWGLASAGELFFGEGSRLTVL.